This record looks at one T cell receptor (beta chain) sequence and its context. What it recognizes is unknown. Profiling relied on immunoSEQ multiplex PCR, and the TCRdb table lists in-frame clones only, not all of them. The sample lists 500,000 to 650,000 clones, roughly 72% seen once, with more than 10% in the top ten. This sample is drawn from a study of shared clonotypes between healthy human individuals. Study observations and caveats: The represented genetic and exposure-history diversity was limited by the small number of donors.

The CDR3 length is 16 residues. Germline assignment: CDR1 SGHAT and CDR2 FQNNGV. Trimming took off 6 bases at V and 4 bases at J, with 19 bases between the two ends. All the donors were Caucasian adults who lived in Nashville, Tennessee. The specimen was PBMCs. This sequence originates from a woman in her 40s in good health. Some clones in this sample may be carry-over from other donors' samples. This chain uses TRBV11-2 with TRBJ1-3; D perhaps matches TRBD1 (6 bases). Written as DNA, the CDR3 is TGTGCCAGCAGACAGGACAGCTACTCCGCCGGAAACACCATATATTTT. Amino acids: CASRQDSYSAGNTIYF.